The T cell receptor (beta chain) described here comes from a study of prognosis after radiotherapy for stage I lung cancer. TCR beta CDR3 amplification from genomic DNA was performed by two-round multiplex PCR. First-round PCR amplification was performed with primers specific to each TRBV and TRBJ gene. TCRdb used MiXCR to reprocess the multiplex PCR reads, holding one entry per CDR3 protein. The sample shows tens of thousands of distinct CDR3 sequences, about 26% of them seen only once. Trimming removed 8 bases from V and 0 bases from J, with 14 bases in between. CDR1 is SGHTA and CDR2 is FQGTGA in the germline V gene. The CDR3 runs 15 residues.

This TCR came from a donor of 50 years or more with non-small cell lung cancer. The chain links TRBV7-3 to TRBJ2-1; D is perhaps TRBD1 (5 bases). The source was PBMCs, collected before or after stereotactic body radiation therapy (not recorded which). CDR3 nucleotide sequence: TGTGCCAGCCAAACAGGACCCTCCTCCTACAATGAGCAGTTCTTC. Residues: CASQTGPSSYNEQFF.